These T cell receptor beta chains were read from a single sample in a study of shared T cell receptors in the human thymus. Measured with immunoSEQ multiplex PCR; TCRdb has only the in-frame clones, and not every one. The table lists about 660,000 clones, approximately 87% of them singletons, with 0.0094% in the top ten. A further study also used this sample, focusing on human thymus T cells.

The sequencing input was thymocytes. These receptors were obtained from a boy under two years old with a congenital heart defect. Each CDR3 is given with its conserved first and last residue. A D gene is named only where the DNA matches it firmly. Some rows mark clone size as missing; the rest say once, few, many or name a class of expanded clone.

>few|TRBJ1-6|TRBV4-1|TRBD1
TGCGCCAGCAGCCCAAACGACAGGGTGGGTCGGTCACCCCTCCACTTT
CASSPNDRVGRSPLHF
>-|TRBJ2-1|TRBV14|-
TGTGCCAGCAGCCAAGTTGAGAACGACAGGCACAATGAGCAGTTCTTC
CASSQVENDRHNEQFF
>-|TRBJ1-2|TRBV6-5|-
TGTGCCAGCAGTTACTCGAGTGACTATGGCTACACCTTC
CASSYSSDYGYTF
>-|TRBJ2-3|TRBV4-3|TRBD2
TGCGCCAGCAGCCAAAAGACGGCGGGAGGGGTAAGGGATACGCAGTATTTT
CASSQKTAGGVRDTQYF
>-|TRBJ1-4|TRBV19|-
TGTGCCAGTCAGACAGGAGTCGCAACTAATGAAAAACTGTTTTTT
CASQTGVATNEKLFF
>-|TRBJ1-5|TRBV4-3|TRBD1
TGCGCCAGCAGCCACATACTTCTAGGGGACAGCCGTGTCAATCAGCCCCAGCATTTT
CASSHILLGDSRVNQPQHF
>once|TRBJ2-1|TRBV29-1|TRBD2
TGCAGCGCCCCGGGACTAGCGGGAATCAATGAGCAGTTCTTC
CSAPGLAGINEQFF
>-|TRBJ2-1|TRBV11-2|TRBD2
TGTGCCAGCAGCCCTAGCCCACAGACTAGCGGGAATGAGCAGTTCTTC
CASSPSPQTSGNEQFF
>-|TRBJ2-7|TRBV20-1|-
TGCAGTGCTTATACAGGAGGGTTTCAGTACTTC
CSAYTGGFQYF
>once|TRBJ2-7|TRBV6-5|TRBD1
TGTGCCAGCAGTCACGGGACAGGGAGAAGCTACGAGCAGTACTTC
CASSHGTGRSYEQYF
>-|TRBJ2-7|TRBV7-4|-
TGTGCCAGCAGCTTCCCCCCGGTGGGGCCCAGCGCCGAGCAGTACTTC
CASSFPPVGPSAEQYF
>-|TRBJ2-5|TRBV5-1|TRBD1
TGCGCCAGCAGCTCAATGAACAGGGGGCACGAGACCCAGTACTTC
CASSSMNRGHETQYF
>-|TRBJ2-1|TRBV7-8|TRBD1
TGTGCCAGCAGCTTAGCTACCTCGGGACAGGTCCCCTACAATGAGCAGTTCTTC
CASSLATSGQVPYNEQFF
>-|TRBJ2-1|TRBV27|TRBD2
TGTGCCAGCAGAGCGGGAGACGCCTACAATGAGCAGTTCTTC
CASRAGDAYNEQFF
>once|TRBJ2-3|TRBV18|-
TGTGCCAGCTCCCCAAACGACGGGACTGTGGGGCGTCCCACAGATACGCAGTATTTT
CASSPNDGTVGRPTDTQYF
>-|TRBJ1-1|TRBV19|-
TGTGCCAGTAAGGCCTGGAGAACTGAAGCTTTCTTT
CASKAWRTEAFF
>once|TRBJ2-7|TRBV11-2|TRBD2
TGTGCCAGCAGGTTAGCGGGGATATCCTACGAGCAGTACTTC
CASRLAGISYEQYF
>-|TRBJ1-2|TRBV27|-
TGTGCCAGCAGTTCAAACCGGGCTCATGGGGCCTATGGCTACACCTTC
CASSSNRAHGAYGYTF
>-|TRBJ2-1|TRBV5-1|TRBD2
TGCGCCAGCAGCTGTGGGACTAGCGGGCCCCCCAATGAGCAGTTCTTC
CASSCGTSGPPNEQFF
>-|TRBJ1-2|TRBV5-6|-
TGTGCCAGCAGCTATGGACGGATCCCAGGGACCTTC
CASSYGRIPGTF
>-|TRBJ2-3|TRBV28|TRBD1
TGTGCCAGCAGTCCAGGGGGCATAACAGATACGCAGTATTTT
CASSPGGITDTQYF
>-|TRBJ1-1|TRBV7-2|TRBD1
TGTGCCAGCAGCTCAAAATCACAGGGGAGCACTGAAGCTTTCTTT
CASSSKSQGSTEAFF
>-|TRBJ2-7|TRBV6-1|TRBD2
TGTGCCAGCAGCTATTCTAGCGGGTGGGACCTCGAGCAGTACTTC
CASSYSSGWDLEQYF
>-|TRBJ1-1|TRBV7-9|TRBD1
TGTGCCAGCAGCTTAGGGACAGGGAGCGCGAACACTGAAGCTTTCTTT
CASSLGTGSANTEAFF
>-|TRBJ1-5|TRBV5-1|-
TGCGCCAGCAGCTTGGATGGCCCCTTGACCCAGCATTTT
CASSLDGPLTQHF
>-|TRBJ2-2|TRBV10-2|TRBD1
TGCGCCAGCAGTGACGAGATACCCGGGACAGGGTTGAGGGAGCTGTTTTTT
CASSDEIPGTGLRELFF
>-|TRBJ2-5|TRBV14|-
TGTGCCAGCAGCCCGACGGGTTCCGGGGAGACCCAGTACTTC
CASSPTGSGETQYF
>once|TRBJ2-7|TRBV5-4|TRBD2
TGTGCCAGCAGCTTGCGGCTAGCGGGAGGGCGGCTCGTGTACGAGCAGTACTTC
CASSLRLAGGRLVYEQYF
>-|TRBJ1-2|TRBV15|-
TGTGCCACCAGCAGAGTCGGGGGGAGCATCTATGGCTACACCTTC
CATSRVGGSIYGYTF
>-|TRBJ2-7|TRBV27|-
TGTGCCAGCAGTCTATACCCCGGCAGGGCTACCTACGAGCAGTACTTC
CASSLYPGRATYEQYF
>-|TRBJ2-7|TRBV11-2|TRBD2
TGTGCCAGCAGCTTCCCACCGGGACTAGCGGGAACCTACGAGCAGTACTTC
CASSFPPGLAGTYEQYF
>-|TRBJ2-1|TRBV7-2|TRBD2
TGTGCCAGCAGCTTAGCGCTTTCTACCCTAGCGGGACGCTACTACTACAATGAGCAGTTCTTC
CASSLALSTLAGRYYYNEQFF
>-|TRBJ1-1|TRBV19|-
TGTGCCAGTAGTATCGGAGTACTAGCTTTCTTT
CASSIGVLAFF
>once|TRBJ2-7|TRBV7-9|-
TGTGCCAGCCAGACCTACGAGCAGTACTTC
CASQTYEQYF
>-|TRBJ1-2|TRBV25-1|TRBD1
TGTGCCAGCAGTGAAAGGGCGGCCCCAGGGGGCTACTATGGCTACACCTTC
CASSERAAPGGYYGYTF
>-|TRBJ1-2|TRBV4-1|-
TGCGCCAGCAGCCAAGATCGGGGGGCGGGGTATGATGGCTACACCTTC
CASSQDRGAGYDGYTF
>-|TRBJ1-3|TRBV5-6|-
TGTGCCAGCAGCCCCTCTACAGGGATCACTGGAAACACCATATATTTT
CASSPSTGITGNTIYF
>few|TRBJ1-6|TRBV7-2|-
TGTGCCAGCAGCCCACGACAGAGCTCCTATAATTCACCCCTCCACTTT
CASSPRQSSYNSPLHF
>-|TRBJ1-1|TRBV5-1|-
TGCGCCAGCAGCTTGGCCCCGAGGAACACTGAAGCTTTCTTT
CASSLAPRNTEAFF
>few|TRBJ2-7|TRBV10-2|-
TGCGCCAGCAGTGAGTCGGACGCCGGGGAAGAGCAGTACTTC
CASSESDAGEEQYF
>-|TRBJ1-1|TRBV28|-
TGTGCCAGCACCAAAACCGGGACATTGAACACTGAAGCTTTCTTT
CASTKTGTLNTEAFF
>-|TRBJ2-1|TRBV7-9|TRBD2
TGTGCCACCCGGGGTAGCGGGAACTACAATGAGCAGTTCTTC
CATRGSGNYNEQFF
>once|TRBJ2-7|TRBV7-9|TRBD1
TGTGCCAGCAGCCTGAGACAGGGGGCACCCTACGAGCAGTACTTC
CASSLRQGAPYEQYF
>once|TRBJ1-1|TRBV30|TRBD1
TGTGCCTGGGGGCGGGGGACAGGGTTGACTGAAGCTTTCTTT
CAWGRGTGLTEAFF
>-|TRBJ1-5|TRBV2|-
TGTGCCAGCAGTGAAGCGCTTGGTACCCAGGGGCCCCCGGCCCAGCATTTT
CASSEALGTQGPPAQHF
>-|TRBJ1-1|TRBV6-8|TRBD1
TGTGCCAGCAGTCCCAGGGACAGGAACACTGAAGCTTTCTTT
CASSPRDRNTEAFF